This is a list of T cell receptor beta chains from one sample in a study of blood T cell repertoires in COVID-19. TCRdb's table, derived via immunoSEQ multiplex PCR, lists solely in-frame clones and lacks some. The sample has around 100,000 clones; about nine tenths are singletons. The sample consisted of peripheral blood. The receptors shown here come from a man in his sixties with COVID-19, enrolled during active disease. Each CDR3 is given with its conserved first and last residue. The order of the fields is J gene, V gene, clone size, CDR3 protein. Clone size is shown for a subset of rows, as once, few, many or a class of expanded clone.

J: TRBJ1-2
V: TRBV11-2
size: .
CDR3: CASSQLQGAYYGYTF

J: TRBJ2-3
V: TRBV9
size: .
CDR3: CASSVKTGTSGSIDTQYF

J: TRBJ1-2
V: TRBV3-1/TRBV3-2
size: .
CDR3: CASSSQRKDYGYTF

J: TRBJ1-2
V: TRBV7-8
size: .
CDR3: CASSPPGGGYTF

J: TRBJ2-7
V: TRBV2
size: once
CDR3: CASKPRGESYEQYF

J: TRBJ1-5
V: TRBV30
size: .
CDR3: CAWSVLSQPQHF

J: TRBJ2-3
V: TRBV19
size: .
CDR3: CATAMAGGRTDTQYF

J: TRBJ1-4
V: TRBV5-1
size: .
CDR3: CASSLRQANEKLFF

J: TRBJ1-3
V: TRBV6-2/TRBV6-3
size: .
CDR3: CASSLTGFGNTIYF

J: TRBJ1-2
V: TRBV5-4
size: .
CDR3: CASSHARSNYGYTF

J: TRBJ1-2
V: TRBV18
size: .
CDR3: CASSPNQGQYGYTF

J: TRBJ2-7
V: TRBV19
size: .
CDR3: CASSIDRKGNYEQYF

J: TRBJ1-1
V: TRBV19
size: .
CDR3: CASSSSGGTEAFF

J: TRBJ2-7
V: TRBV20-1
size: .
CDR3: CSGADSYEQYF

J: TRBJ2-1
V: TRBV5-1
size: .
CDR3: CASSLDGRQSSYNEQFF

J: TRBJ1-2
V: TRBV3-1/TRBV3-2
size: .
CDR3: CASSRDRRLNCYGYTF

J: TRBJ1-6
V: TRBV5-1
size: .
CDR3: CASSPGQDNSPLHF

J: TRBJ1-1
V: TRBV6-5
size: .
CDR3: CASGTGTITEAFF

J: TRBJ2-3
V: TRBV7-6
size: .
CDR3: CASSSSTDTQYF

J: TRBJ2-3
V: TRBV3-1/TRBV3-2
size: .
CDR3: CASSPRTSLTDTQYF

J: TRBJ1-5
V: TRBV11-2
size: .
CDR3: CASSLETLQPQHF

J: TRBJ2-1
V: TRBV24-1
size: .
CDR3: CATTSSGSYNEQFF

J: TRBJ1-2
V: TRBV5-4
size: .
CDR3: CASSLSGLANGYTF

J: TRBJ1-1
V: TRBV19
size: .
CDR3: CASSIVGGDTEAFF

J: TRBJ1-4
V: TRBV19
size: .
CDR3: CASWTGDPREKLFF

J: TRBJ2-3
V: TRBV27
size: once
CDR3: CASSRLRGRMSDTQYF